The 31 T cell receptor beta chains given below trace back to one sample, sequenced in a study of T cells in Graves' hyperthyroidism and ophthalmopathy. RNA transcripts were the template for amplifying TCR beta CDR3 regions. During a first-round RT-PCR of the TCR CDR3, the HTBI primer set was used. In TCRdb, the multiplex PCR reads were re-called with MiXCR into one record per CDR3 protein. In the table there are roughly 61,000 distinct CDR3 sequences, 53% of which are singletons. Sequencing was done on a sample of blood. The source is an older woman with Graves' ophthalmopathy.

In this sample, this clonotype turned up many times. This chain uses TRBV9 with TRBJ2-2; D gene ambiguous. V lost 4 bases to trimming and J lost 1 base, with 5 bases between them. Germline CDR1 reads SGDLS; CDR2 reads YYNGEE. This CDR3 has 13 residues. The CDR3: CASSKGNTGELFF. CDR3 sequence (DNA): TGTGCCAGCAGCAAGGGGAACACCGGGGAGCTGTTTTTT.

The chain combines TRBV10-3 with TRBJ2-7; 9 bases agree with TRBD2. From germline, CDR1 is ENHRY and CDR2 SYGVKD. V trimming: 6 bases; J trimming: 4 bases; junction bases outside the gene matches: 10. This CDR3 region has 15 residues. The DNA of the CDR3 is TGTGCCATCAGGACTAGCGGACAGATACCTTACGAGCAGTACTTC. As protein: CAIRTSGQIPYEQYF.

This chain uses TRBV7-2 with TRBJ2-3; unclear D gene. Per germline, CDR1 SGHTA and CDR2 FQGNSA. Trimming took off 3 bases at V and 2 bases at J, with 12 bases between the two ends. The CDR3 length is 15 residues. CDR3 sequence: CASSLKGSFTDTQYF. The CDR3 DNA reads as TGTGCCAGCAGCTTGAAAGGGTCCTTCACAGATACGCAGTATTTT.

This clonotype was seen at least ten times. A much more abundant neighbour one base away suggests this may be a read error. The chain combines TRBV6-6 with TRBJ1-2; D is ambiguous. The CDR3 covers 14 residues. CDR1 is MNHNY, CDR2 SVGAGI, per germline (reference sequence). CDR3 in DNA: TGTGCCAGCAGTTACTCTGGCGGTAACTATGGCTACGCCTTC. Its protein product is CASSYSGGNYGYAF.

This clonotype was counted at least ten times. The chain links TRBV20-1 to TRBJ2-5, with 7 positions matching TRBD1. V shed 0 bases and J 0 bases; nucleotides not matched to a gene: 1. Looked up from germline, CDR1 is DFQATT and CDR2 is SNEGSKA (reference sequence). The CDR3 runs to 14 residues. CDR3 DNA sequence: TGCAGTGCTAGAGAGACAGGGTACCAAGAGACCCAGTACTTC. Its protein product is CSARETGYQETQYF.

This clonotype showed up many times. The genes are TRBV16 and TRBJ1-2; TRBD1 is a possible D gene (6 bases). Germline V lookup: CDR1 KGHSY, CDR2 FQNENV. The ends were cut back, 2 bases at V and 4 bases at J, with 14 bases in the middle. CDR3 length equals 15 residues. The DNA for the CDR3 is TGTGCCAGCAGCCAACAGGTACAGGGATTCTATGGCTACACCTTC. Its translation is CASSQQVQGFYGYTF.

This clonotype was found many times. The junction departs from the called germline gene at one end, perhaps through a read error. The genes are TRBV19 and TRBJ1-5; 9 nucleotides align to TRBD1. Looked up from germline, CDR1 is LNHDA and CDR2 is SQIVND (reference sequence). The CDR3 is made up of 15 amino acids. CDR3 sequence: CASSQGQGSNQLQHF. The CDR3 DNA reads TGTGCCAGTAGCCAAGGACAGGGGAGCAATCAGCTCCAGCATTTT.

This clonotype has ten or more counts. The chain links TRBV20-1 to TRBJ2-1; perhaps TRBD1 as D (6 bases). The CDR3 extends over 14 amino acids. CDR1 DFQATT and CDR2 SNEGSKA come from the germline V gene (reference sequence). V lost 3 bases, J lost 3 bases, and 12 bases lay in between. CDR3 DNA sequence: TGCAGTGCTAGCGGAGAGGGGGACTACAATGAGCAGTTCTTC. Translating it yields CSASGEGDYNEQFF.

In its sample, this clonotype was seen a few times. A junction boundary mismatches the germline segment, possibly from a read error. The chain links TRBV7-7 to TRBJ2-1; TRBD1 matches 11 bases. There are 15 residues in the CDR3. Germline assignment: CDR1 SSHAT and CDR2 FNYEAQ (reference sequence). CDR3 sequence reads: CASSWGTGGLNEQFF. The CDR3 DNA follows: TGTGCTAGCAGCTGGGGGACAGGGGGTCTCAATGAGCAGTTCTTC.

The CDR3 DNA reads TGTGCCAGCAGTTACAACACAGGCTACGAGCAGTACTTC. Residues: CASSYNTGYEQYF. The rearrangement uses TRBV6-5 and TRBJ2-7, with D perhaps TRBD1 (5 bases). The CDR3 runs 13 residues. Deletions cut 2 bases from V and 3 bases from J, with 8 bases between. Germline V gene data show CDR1 as MNHEY and CDR2 as SVGAGI.

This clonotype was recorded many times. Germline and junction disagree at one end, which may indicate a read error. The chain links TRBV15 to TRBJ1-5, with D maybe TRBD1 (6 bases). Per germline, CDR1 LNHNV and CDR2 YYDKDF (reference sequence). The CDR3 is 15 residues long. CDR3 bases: TGTGCCACCGGAGGCCGCAGGGGTGGAAATCAGCTCCAGCATTTT. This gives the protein CATGGRRGGNQLQHF.

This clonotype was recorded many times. Here the CDR3 reads CASSLRTTETQYF. In DNA form, the CDR3 reads TGTGCCAGCAGTTTACGGACTACAGAGACCCAGTACTTC. V and J are TRBV27 and TRBJ2-5, with a possible D match to TRBD2 (6 bases). V was pared by 2 bases and J by 4 bases, with 8 bases between. Germline V CDR1 and CDR2: MNHEY, SMNVEV (reference sequence). The CDR3 consists of 13 residues.

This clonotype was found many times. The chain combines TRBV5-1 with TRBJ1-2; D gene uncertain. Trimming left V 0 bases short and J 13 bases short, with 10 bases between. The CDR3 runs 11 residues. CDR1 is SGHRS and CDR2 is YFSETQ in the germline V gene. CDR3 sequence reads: CASSLEWGFTF. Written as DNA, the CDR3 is TGCGCCAGCAGCTTGGAGTGGGGTTTCACCTTC. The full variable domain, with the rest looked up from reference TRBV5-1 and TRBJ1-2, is KAGVTQTPRYLIKTRGQQVTLSCSPISGHRSVSWYQQTPGQGLQFLFEYFSETQRNKGNFPGRFSGRQFSNSRSEMNVSTLELGDSALYLCASSLEWGFTFGSGTRLTVV.

CDR3 sequence reads: CATSTQAGTGQETQYF. The CDR3 nucleotides read TGTGCCACCAGCACACAGGCAGGGACAGGGCAAGAGACCCAGTACTTC. The V gene is TRBV15, the J gene TRBJ2-5, with 9 positions matching TRBD1. The junction had 8 bases not matched to a gene; V was cut back by 4 bases and J by 2 bases. The CDR3 runs 16 residues. The germline gives CDR1 LNHNV, CDR2 YYDKDF (reference sequence).

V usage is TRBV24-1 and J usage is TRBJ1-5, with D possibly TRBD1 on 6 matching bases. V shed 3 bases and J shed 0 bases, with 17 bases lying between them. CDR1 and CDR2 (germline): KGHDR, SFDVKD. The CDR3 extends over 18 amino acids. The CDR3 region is CATSDPPTGVGSNQPQHF. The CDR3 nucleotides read TGTGCCACCAGTGATCCACCGACAGGAGTAGGTAGCAATCAGCCCCAGCATTTT.

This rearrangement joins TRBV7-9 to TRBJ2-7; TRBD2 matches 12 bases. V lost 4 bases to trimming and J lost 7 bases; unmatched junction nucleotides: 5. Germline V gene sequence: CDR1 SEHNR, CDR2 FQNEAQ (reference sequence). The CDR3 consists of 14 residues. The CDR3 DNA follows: TGTGCCAGCAGCTCTAGCGGGGGGGCTGGTGAGCAGTACTTC. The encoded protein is CASSSSGGAGEQYF.

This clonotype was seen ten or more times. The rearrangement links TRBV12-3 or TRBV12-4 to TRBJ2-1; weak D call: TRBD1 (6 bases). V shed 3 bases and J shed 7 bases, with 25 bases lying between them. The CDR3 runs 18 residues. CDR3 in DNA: TGTGCCAGCAGTTTTCCCCCCCTCCAGACAGGAAAGGGGAATGAGCAGTTCTTC. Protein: CASSFPPLQTGKGNEQFF.

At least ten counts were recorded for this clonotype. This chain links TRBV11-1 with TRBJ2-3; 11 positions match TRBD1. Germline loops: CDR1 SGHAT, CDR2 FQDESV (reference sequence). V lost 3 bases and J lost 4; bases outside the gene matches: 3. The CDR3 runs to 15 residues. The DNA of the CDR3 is TGTGCCAGCAGCTTGGGACAGGGGGACTCAGATACGCAGTATTTT. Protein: CASSLGQGDSDTQYF.

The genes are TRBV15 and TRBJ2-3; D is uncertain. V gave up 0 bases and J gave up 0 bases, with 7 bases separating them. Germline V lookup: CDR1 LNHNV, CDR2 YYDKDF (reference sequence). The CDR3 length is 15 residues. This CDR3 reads CATSREARSTDTQYF. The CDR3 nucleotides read TGTGCCACCAGCAGAGAAGCGAGAAGCACAGATACGCAGTATTTT.

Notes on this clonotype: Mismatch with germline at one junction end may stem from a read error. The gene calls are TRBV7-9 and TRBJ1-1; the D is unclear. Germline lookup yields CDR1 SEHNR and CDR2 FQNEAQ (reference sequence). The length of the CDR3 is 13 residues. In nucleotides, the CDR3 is TGCGCCAGCAGCCAAGAATGGACCTTCCGCGCTTTCTTT. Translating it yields CASSQEWTFRAFF. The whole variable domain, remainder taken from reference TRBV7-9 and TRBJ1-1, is DTGVSQNPRHKITKRGQNVTFRCDPISEHNRLYWYRQTLGQGPEFLTYFQNEAQLEKSRLLSDRFSAERPKGSFSTLEIQRTEQGDSAMYLCASSQEWTFRAFFGQGTRLTVV.

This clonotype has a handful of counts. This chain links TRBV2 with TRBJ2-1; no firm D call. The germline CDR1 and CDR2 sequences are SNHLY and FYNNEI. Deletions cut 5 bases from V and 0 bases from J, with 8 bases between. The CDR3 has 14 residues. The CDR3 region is CASSPATSYNEQFF. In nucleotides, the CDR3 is TGTGCCAGCAGTCCGGCGACCTCCTACAATGAGCAGTTCTTC.

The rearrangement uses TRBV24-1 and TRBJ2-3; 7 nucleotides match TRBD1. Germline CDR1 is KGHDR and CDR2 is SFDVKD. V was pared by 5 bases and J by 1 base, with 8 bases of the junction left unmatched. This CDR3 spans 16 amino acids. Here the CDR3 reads CATSAQLGTGTDTQYF. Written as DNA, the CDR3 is TGTGCCACCAGTGCCCAATTGGGGACAGGCACAGATACGCAGTATTTT.

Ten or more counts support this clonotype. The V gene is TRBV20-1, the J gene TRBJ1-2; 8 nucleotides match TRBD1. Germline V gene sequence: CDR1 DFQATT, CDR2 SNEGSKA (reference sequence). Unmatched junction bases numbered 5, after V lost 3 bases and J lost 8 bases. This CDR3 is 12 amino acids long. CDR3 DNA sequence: TGCAGTGCTAGTCAGGGGGCGGGGGGCTACACCTTC. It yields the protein CSASQGAGGYTF.

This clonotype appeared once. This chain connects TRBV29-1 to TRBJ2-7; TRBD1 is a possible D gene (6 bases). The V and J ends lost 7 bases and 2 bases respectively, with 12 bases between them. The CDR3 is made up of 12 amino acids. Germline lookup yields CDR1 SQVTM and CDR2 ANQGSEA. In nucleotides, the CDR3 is TGCAGCGGTCAGGGGCACACCTACGAGCAGTACTTC. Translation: CSGQGHTYEQYF.

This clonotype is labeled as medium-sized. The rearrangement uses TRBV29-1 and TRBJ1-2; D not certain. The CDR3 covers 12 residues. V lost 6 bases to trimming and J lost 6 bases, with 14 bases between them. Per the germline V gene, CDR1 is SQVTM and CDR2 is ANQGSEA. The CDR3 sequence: CSVVGRAHGYTF. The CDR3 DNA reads TGCAGCGTCGTCGGGAGGGCCCATGGCTACACCTTC.

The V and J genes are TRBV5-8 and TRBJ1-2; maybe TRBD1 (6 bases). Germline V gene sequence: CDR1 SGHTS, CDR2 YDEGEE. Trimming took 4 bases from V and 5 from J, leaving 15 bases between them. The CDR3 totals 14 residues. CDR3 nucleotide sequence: TGTGCCAGCAGCCCCGCAGGGGTTCGGTATGGCTACACCTTC. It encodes CASSPAGVRYGYTF.

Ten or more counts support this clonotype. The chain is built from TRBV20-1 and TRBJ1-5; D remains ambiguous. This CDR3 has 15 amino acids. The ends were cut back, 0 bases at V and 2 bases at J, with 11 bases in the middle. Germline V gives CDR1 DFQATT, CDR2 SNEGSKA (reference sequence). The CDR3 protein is CSAREPRGRNQPQHF. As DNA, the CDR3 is TGCAGTGCTAGAGAGCCGAGAGGGCGCAATCAGCCCCAGCATTTT.

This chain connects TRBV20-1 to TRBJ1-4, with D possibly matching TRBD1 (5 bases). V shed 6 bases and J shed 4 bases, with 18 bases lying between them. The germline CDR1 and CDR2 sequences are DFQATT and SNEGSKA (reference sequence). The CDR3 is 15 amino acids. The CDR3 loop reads CSAGVGRMFNEKLFF. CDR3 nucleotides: TGCAGTGCCGGAGTGGGACGGATGTTTAATGAAAAACTGTTTTTT.

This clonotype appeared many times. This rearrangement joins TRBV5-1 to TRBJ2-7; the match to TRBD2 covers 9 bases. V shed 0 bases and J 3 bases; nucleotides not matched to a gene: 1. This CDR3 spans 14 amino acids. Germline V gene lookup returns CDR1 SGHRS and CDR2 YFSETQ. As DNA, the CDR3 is TGCGCCAGCAGCTTGGGGACTAGCGACTACGAGCAGTACTTC. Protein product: CASSLGTSDYEQYF.

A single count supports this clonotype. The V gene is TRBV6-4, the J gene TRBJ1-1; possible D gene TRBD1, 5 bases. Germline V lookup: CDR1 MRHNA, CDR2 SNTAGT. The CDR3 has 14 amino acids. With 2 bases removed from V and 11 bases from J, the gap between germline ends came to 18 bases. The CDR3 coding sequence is TGTGCCAGCAGTGACCGGGACTCGCTTCGGGCCGCTTTCTTT. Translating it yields CASSDRDSLRAAFF.

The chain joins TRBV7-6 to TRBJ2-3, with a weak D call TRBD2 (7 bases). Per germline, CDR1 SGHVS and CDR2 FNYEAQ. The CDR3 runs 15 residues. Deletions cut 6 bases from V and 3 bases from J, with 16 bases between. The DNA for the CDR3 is TGTGCCAGCAGACCCGAGGGGGGGTGGACAGATACGCAGTATTTT. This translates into CASRPEGGWTDTQYF.